This TCR beta chain emerged from a study of T cells in Graves' hyperthyroidism and ophthalmopathy. The study, taken as a whole, reports: Most thyroid clonotypes that were expanded above 0.001 also turned up in blood.

Germline CDR1 reads LNHDA; CDR2 reads SQIVND (reference sequence). V dropped 5 bases and J dropped 3 bases, with 8 bases sitting between them. The CDR3 consists of 13 residues. Regarding this clonotype: Its antigen is unidentified.

Amplified TCR beta CDR3 regions derived from RNA transcripts. Initially, a first-round RT-PCR of the TCR CDR3 employed the HTBI primer set. One entry per CDR3 protein results from TCRdb running MiXCR on the multiplex PCR reads. The sample consists of around 450,000 distinct CDR3 sequences, more than 15% of them appearing once. This chain uses TRBV19 with TRBJ1-5; the D gene is possibly TRBD1 (6 bases). The clonotype originates from a young woman with Graves' hyperthyroidism. Sequencing input: blood. DNA for the CDR3: TGTGCCAGTAGTGGGGGCGACAATCAGCCCCAGCATTTT. Translation: CASSGGDNQPQHF. Filled out from reference TRBV19 and TRBJ1-5, the complete variable domain reads DGGITQSPKYLFRKEGQNVTLSCEQNLNHDAMYWYRQDPGQGLRLIYYSQIVNDFQKGDIAEGYSVSREKKESFPLTVTSAQKNPTAFYLCASSGGDNQPQHFGDGTRLSIL.